This TCR beta chain was captured by sequencing in a study of CD8 T cells in ankylosing spondylitis. This clonotype appeared many times. TCRdb itself ran the 5' RACE reads through MiXCR, one entry per CDR3 protein. The sample carries about 240,000 distinct CDR3 sequences, less than 10% recorded once. The sequence was obtained from a male donor with ankylosing spondylitis or in good health (not recorded which). Material: blood, either unsorted or a sorted T cell fraction (not recorded which).

The CDR3 sequence is CSARGLAGGEEQYF. CDR3 DNA: TGCAGTGCCCGAGGACTAGCGGGGGGAGAAGAGCAGTACTTC. This chain joins TRBV20-1 and TRBJ2-7, with TRBD2 identical over 14 bases. The CDR3 runs to 14 residues. Germline V gene sequence: CDR1 DFQATT, CDR2 SNEGSKA (reference sequence). V was pared by 6 bases and J by 7 bases, with 8 bases of the junction left unmatched.